This T cell receptor beta chain was observed in a study of blood T cell repertoires in COVID-19. As originally analysed: Amplification with reference gene primers provided the estimates of nucleated cell counts. TCRdb's copy holds only in-frame clones and misses some; the assay was immunoSEQ multiplex PCR. Clone size and the V and J calls come from that table; the DNA yielded D and trimming. The sample contains some 250,000 clones, about four fifths of which appear only once. The CDR3 runs to 16 residues. The V gene end was trimmed by 2 bases and the J gene end by 8 bases; junction bases not matched to a gene: 11. Per germline, CDR1 SGHTA and CDR2 FQGNSA.

This clonotype was obtained from an elderly woman with COVID-19, enrolled during active disease. V gene TRBV7-2 combines with J gene TRBJ2-1, with 8 bases aligning to TRBD2. The sequenced material came from peripheral blood. In DNA form, the CDR3 reads TGTGCCAGCAGCTTACTTAAGAGCGGGGGAGGGCATGAGCAGTTCTTC. Translating it yields CASSLLKSGGGHEQFF. Full variable domain (rest looked up from reference TRBV7-2 and TRBJ2-1): GAGVSQSPSNKVTEKGKDVELRCDPISGHTALYWYRQSLGQGLEFLIYFQGNSAPDKSGLPSDRFSAERTGGSVSTLTIQRTQQEDSAVYLCASSLLKSGGGHEQFFGPGTRLTVL.